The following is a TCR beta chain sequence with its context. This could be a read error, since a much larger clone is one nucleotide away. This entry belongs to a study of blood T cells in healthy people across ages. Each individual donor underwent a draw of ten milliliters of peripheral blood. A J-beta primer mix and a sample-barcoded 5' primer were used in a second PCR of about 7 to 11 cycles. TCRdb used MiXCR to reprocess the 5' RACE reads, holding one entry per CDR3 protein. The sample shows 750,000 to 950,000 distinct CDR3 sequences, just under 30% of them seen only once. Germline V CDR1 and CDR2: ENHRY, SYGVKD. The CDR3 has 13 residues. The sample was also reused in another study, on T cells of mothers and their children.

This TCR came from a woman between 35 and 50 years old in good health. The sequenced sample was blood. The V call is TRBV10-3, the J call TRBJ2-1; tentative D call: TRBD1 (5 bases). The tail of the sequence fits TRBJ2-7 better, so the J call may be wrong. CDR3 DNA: TGTGCCATCAGTGAGGGACAATACAATGAGCAGTACTTC. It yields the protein CAISEGQYNEQYF.